The rows below give T cell receptor beta chains drawn from one sample of a study of blood T cell repertoires in COVID-19. Repertoires were generated with immunoSEQ multiplex PCR, while TCRdb's copy carries only in-frame clones and drops some. This sample carries 200,000 to 250,000 clones, approximately 90% of them seen once, and the ten largest clones take 3.5%. The material sequenced was PBMCs or T cells enriched from blood (not recorded which). These receptors were obtained from a woman in her late teens or twenties in a cohort exposed to, infected with or recovered from COVID-19 (not recorded which). Both conserved end residues are part of each CDR3. The D gene is left open where the match is weak. A row's size may be missing; if present it is once, few, many or a size class.

v_call: TRBV19
d_call: -
j_call: TRBJ1-6
clone_size: -
cdr3_aa: CASSIARENSPLHF
cdr3_nt: TGTGCCAGTAGTATTGCGAGAGAAAATTCACCCCTCCACTTT

v_call: TRBV2
d_call: TRBD1
j_call: TRBJ2-1
clone_size: -
cdr3_aa: CASRGTGAAEQFF
cdr3_nt: TGTGCCAGCAGAGGAACAGGGGCGGCTGAGCAGTTCTTC

v_call: TRBV12-3/TRBV12-4
d_call: -
j_call: TRBJ1-6
clone_size: -
cdr3_aa: CASTEPGSPLHF
cdr3_nt: TGTGCCAGCACCGAACCGGGTTCACCCCTCCACTTT

v_call: TRBV4-2
d_call: -
j_call: TRBJ2-5
clone_size: -
cdr3_aa: CASSRRTDEAETQYF
cdr3_nt: TGTGCCAGCAGCCGCAGGACAGATGAGGCAGAGACCCAGTACTTC

v_call: TRBV4-2
d_call: TRBD1
j_call: TRBJ1-5
clone_size: -
cdr3_aa: CASSQVGTGDQPQHF
cdr3_nt: TGTGCCAGCAGCCAAGTGGGGACAGGGGATCAGCCCCAGCATTTT

v_call: TRBV30
d_call: -
j_call: TRBJ1-6
clone_size: -
cdr3_aa: CAWVQNPQGPLHF
cdr3_nt: TGTGCCTGGGTACAGAATCCCCAGGGACCCCTCCACTTT

v_call: TRBV27
d_call: TRBD2
j_call: TRBJ2-1
clone_size: -
cdr3_aa: CASSRRAGVHNEQFF
cdr3_nt: TGTGCCAGCAGCCGTCGGGCGGGAGTTCACAATGAGCAGTTCTTC

v_call: TRBV5-1
d_call: TRBD1
j_call: TRBJ1-1
clone_size: -
cdr3_aa: CASSPTGTGDTEAFF
cdr3_nt: TGCGCCAGCAGCCCAACCGGGACAGGGGACACTGAAGCTTTCTTT

v_call: TRBV6-5
d_call: -
j_call: TRBJ1-1
clone_size: -
cdr3_aa: CASSYSAGETEVAFF
cdr3_nt: TGTGCCAGCAGTTACTCGGCGGGGGAGACCGAGGTTGCTTTCTTT

v_call: TRBV6-1
d_call: TRBD1
j_call: TRBJ1-1
clone_size: -
cdr3_aa: CASSESDRKAFF
cdr3_nt: TGTGCCAGCAGTGAATCGGACAGGAAGGCTTTCTTT

v_call: TRBV5-1
d_call: -
j_call: TRBJ2-2
clone_size: -
cdr3_aa: CASSLNEGFTGELFF
cdr3_nt: TGCGCCAGCAGCTTAAATGAGGGTTTCACCGGGGAGCTGTTTTTT

v_call: TRBV11-2
d_call: TRBD2
j_call: TRBJ2-7
clone_size: -
cdr3_aa: CASSLGTGTSAPHEQYF
cdr3_nt: TGTGCCAGCAGCTTAGGGACCGGGACTAGCGCTCCCCACGAGCAGTACTTC

v_call: TRBV5-1
d_call: -
j_call: TRBJ2-5
clone_size: -
cdr3_aa: CASSFRVQETQYF
cdr3_nt: TGCGCCAGCAGCTTCAGGGTTCAAGAGACCCAGTACTTC

v_call: TRBV6-5
d_call: -
j_call: TRBJ1-2
clone_size: -
cdr3_aa: CASSPRAEGDYGYTF
cdr3_nt: TGTGCCAGCAGTCCCCGGGCCGAGGGGGACTATGGCTACACCTTC

v_call: TRBV9
d_call: TRBD2
j_call: TRBJ2-1
clone_size: -
cdr3_aa: CASSVTSGSTGEQFF
cdr3_nt: TGTGCCAGCAGCGTAACTAGCGGGAGTACTGGTGAGCAGTTCTTC

v_call: TRBV7-9
d_call: TRBD1
j_call: TRBJ1-2
clone_size: -
cdr3_aa: CASRGDRGPNVYGYTF
cdr3_nt: TGTGCCAGCAGGGGGGACAGGGGTCCCAATGTCTATGGCTACACCTTC

v_call: TRBV12-3/TRBV12-4
d_call: TRBD1
j_call: TRBJ1-4
clone_size: once
cdr3_aa: CATCRTGEEKLFF
cdr3_nt: TGTGCCACCTGTAGGACAGGGGAAGAAAAACTGTTTTTT

v_call: TRBV6-6
d_call: TRBD1
j_call: TRBJ2-5
clone_size: -
cdr3_aa: CASSYFGTEETQYF
cdr3_nt: TGTGCCAGCAGTTACTTCGGGACAGAAGAGACCCAGTACTTC

v_call: TRBV9
d_call: TRBD1
j_call: TRBJ2-5
clone_size: -
cdr3_aa: CASSVSAPGGETQYF
cdr3_nt: TGTGCCAGCAGCGTATCGGCCCCAGGGGGAGAGACCCAGTACTTC

v_call: TRBV2
d_call: -
j_call: TRBJ2-1
clone_size: -
cdr3_aa: CASRDTGYNEQFF
cdr3_nt: TGTGCCAGCAGGGATACAGGGTACAATGAGCAGTTCTTC

v_call: TRBV2
d_call: -
j_call: TRBJ1-2
clone_size: once
cdr3_aa: CASGGNYGYTF
cdr3_nt: TGTGCCAGCGGAGGGAACTATGGCTACACCTTC

v_call: TRBV2
d_call: TRBD1
j_call: TRBJ1-5
clone_size: few
cdr3_aa: CASSWETGGDQPQHF
cdr3_nt: TGTGCCAGCAGTTGGGAGACAGGGGGTGATCAGCCCCAGCATTTT

v_call: TRBV24-1
d_call: TRBD1
j_call: TRBJ2-5
clone_size: -
cdr3_aa: CATSDSRDSKWGTQYF
cdr3_nt: TGTGCCACCAGTGATTCCCGGGACAGCAAGTGGGGGACCCAGTACTTC

v_call: TRBV9
d_call: TRBD1
j_call: TRBJ2-1
clone_size: -
cdr3_aa: CASSEDRAFGNEQFF
cdr3_nt: TGTGCCAGCAGCGAAGACAGGGCATTCGGGAATGAGCAGTTCTTC

v_call: TRBV27
d_call: -
j_call: TRBJ1-3
clone_size: -
cdr3_aa: CASSTSYSGNTIYF
cdr3_nt: TGTGCCAGCAGTACGTCCTACTCTGGAAACACCATATATTTT

v_call: TRBV11-3
d_call: -
j_call: TRBJ1-1
clone_size: once
cdr3_aa: CASSRAGSDTEAFF
cdr3_nt: TGTGCCAGCAGCCGGGCGGGGTCGGACACTGAAGCTTTCTTT

v_call: TRBV6-6
d_call: TRBD1
j_call: TRBJ1-1
clone_size: -
cdr3_aa: CASSDLTGFTEAFF
cdr3_nt: TGTGCCAGCAGTGACCTGACAGGGTTCACTGAAGCTTTCTTT

v_call: TRBV11-3
d_call: TRBD1
j_call: TRBJ2-1
clone_size: -
cdr3_aa: CASSAETGASSYNEQFF
cdr3_nt: TGTGCCAGCAGCGCCGAGACAGGGGCGAGCTCCTACAATGAGCAGTTCTTC

v_call: TRBV24-1
d_call: -
j_call: TRBJ1-2
clone_size: -
cdr3_aa: CATSDDTYGYTF
cdr3_nt: TGTGCCACCAGTGATGACACCTATGGCTACACCTTC

v_call: TRBV20-1
d_call: TRBD2
j_call: TRBJ2-3
clone_size: -
cdr3_aa: CSASVTSNTDTQYF
cdr3_nt: TGCAGTGCTAGTGTGACTAGCAATACAGATACGCAGTATTTT

v_call: TRBV27
d_call: TRBD2
j_call: TRBJ2-2
clone_size: -
cdr3_aa: CASSFIAGEGTGELFF
cdr3_nt: TGTGCCAGCAGTTTCATAGCGGGAGAAGGGACCGGGGAGCTGTTTTTT

v_call: TRBV9
d_call: TRBD2
j_call: TRBJ2-6
clone_size: -
cdr3_aa: CASSVVFSGASGANVLTF
cdr3_nt: TGTGCCAGCAGCGTAGTTTTTAGCGGGGCCTCTGGGGCCAACGTCCTGACTTTC

v_call: TRBV19
d_call: -
j_call: TRBJ2-1
clone_size: -
cdr3_aa: CASSISGGLYNEQFF
cdr3_nt: TGTGCCAGTAGTATCTCAGGGGGGCTCTACAATGAGCAGTTCTTC

v_call: TRBV4-1
d_call: -
j_call: TRBJ2-7
clone_size: -
cdr3_aa: CASSRVLSSYEQYF
cdr3_nt: TGCGCCAGCAGCCGAGTACTTAGCTCCTACGAGCAGTACTTC

v_call: TRBV12-3/TRBV12-4
d_call: TRBD1
j_call: TRBJ1-1
clone_size: -
cdr3_aa: CASGNRGNTEAFF
cdr3_nt: TGTGCCAGCGGCAACAGGGGAAACACTGAAGCTTTCTTT

v_call: TRBV5-1
d_call: TRBD2
j_call: TRBJ2-1
clone_size: -
cdr3_aa: CASSLSGMGNNQFF
cdr3_nt: TGCGCCAGCAGCTTGAGCGGGATGGGCAATAATCAGTTCTTC

v_call: TRBV28
d_call: TRBD2
j_call: TRBJ2-2
clone_size: -
cdr3_aa: CASSLLVSGRGTGELFF
cdr3_nt: TGTGCCAGCAGTTTACTCGTTAGCGGGAGGGGCACCGGGGAGCTGTTTTTT

v_call: TRBV9
d_call: TRBD1
j_call: TRBJ2-2
clone_size: -
cdr3_aa: CASSVGQGAGELFF
cdr3_nt: TGTGCCAGCAGCGTCGGACAGGGCGCCGGGGAGCTGTTTTTT

v_call: TRBV9
d_call: TRBD1
j_call: TRBJ1-5
clone_size: -
cdr3_aa: CASSGTGGNNQPQHF
cdr3_nt: TGTGCCAGCAGCGGCACAGGGGGTAATAATCAGCCCCAGCATTTT

v_call: TRBV28
d_call: -
j_call: TRBJ2-3
clone_size: -
cdr3_aa: CASSLQGVSDTQYF
cdr3_nt: TGTGCCAGCAGTTTGCAGGGTGTATCAGATACGCAGTATTTT

v_call: TRBV7-9
d_call: TRBD2
j_call: TRBJ2-1
clone_size: -
cdr3_aa: CASSLAGGGPYNEQFF
cdr3_nt: TGTGCCAGCAGCTTAGCTGGCGGGGGGCCCTACAATGAGCAGTTCTTC

v_call: TRBV9
d_call: -
j_call: TRBJ2-1
clone_size: -
cdr3_aa: CASSVEGVPYNEQFF
cdr3_nt: TGTGCCAGCAGCGTAGAGGGGGTACCCTACAATGAGCAGTTCTTC

v_call: TRBV29-1
d_call: -
j_call: TRBJ1-1
clone_size: few
cdr3_aa: CSVFDRNTEAFF
cdr3_nt: TGCAGCGTTTTCGACAGGAACACTGAAGCTTTCTTT

v_call: TRBV28
d_call: -
j_call: TRBJ2-3
clone_size: -
cdr3_aa: CASSQLTGGQGTDTQYF
cdr3_nt: TGTGCCAGCAGCCAATTAACGGGGGGACAGGGCACAGATACGCAGTATTTT

v_call: TRBV5-4
d_call: TRBD1
j_call: TRBJ1-1
clone_size: -
cdr3_aa: CASSPQGAKTEAFF
cdr3_nt: TGTGCCAGCAGCCCCCAGGGGGCAAAAACTGAAGCTTTCTTT

v_call: TRBV5-6
d_call: TRBD1
j_call: TRBJ2-1
clone_size: -
cdr3_aa: CASSLETGKNEQFF
cdr3_nt: TGTGCCAGCAGCTTGGAGACAGGGAAGAATGAGCAGTTCTTC

v_call: TRBV6-5
d_call: -
j_call: TRBJ1-3
clone_size: once
cdr3_aa: CASGHQNGDTIYF
cdr3_nt: TGTGCCAGCGGACATCAGAATGGGGACACCATATATTTT

v_call: TRBV27
d_call: -
j_call: TRBJ1-5
clone_size: -
cdr3_aa: CASSTDSYNQPQHF
cdr3_nt: TGTGCCAGCAGTACTGACAGCTACAATCAGCCCCAGCATTTT